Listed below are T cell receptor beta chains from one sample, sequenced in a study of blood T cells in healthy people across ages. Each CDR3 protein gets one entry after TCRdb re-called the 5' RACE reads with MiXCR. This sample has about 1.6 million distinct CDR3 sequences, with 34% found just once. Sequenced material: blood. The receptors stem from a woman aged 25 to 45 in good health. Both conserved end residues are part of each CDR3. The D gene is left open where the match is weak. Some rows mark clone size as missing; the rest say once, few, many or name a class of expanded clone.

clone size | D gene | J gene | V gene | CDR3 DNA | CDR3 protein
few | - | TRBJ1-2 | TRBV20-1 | TGCAGTGCTAGAAGGGAGGGGACCTCCTATGGCTACACCTTC | CSARREGTSYGYTF
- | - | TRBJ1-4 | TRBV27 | TGTGCCAGCGCCCAAAGGGTTACAGGAAAACTGTTTTTT | CASAQRVTGKLFF
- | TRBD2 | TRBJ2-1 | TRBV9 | TGTGCCAGCGGGGGGGATGAGCAGTTCTTC | CASGGDEQFF
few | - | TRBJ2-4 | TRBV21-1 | TGTGCCAGCATCAAAAGTCCCTACGGGGTTTCGGACCGAGCCAAAAACATTCAGTACTTC | CASIKSPYGVSDRAKNIQYF
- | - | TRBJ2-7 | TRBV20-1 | TGCAGTGCTCCAGAGGGGAGGTACAGGAGCTCCTACGAGCAGTACTTC | CSAPEGRYRSSYEQYF
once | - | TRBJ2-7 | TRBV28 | TGTGCCAGCAGTTTGGACAGTCTGGGGTCCTACGAGCAGTACTTC | CASSLDSLGSYEQYF
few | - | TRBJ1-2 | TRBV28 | TGTGCCAGCAGTAACAGATATGGCTACACCTTC | CASSNRYGYTF
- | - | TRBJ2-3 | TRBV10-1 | TGCGCCAGCAGTGAGTCGAATGGTCTAGCAGATACGCAGTATTTT | CASSESNGLADTQYF
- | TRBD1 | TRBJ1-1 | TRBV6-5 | TGTGCCAGCAGCCTACAGGGGTTGGGAGGGACTTTCTTT | CASSLQGLGGTFF
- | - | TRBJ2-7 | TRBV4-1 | TGCGCCAGCCAGAATCGGATAGGAGCCCCAGGATACGAGCAGTACTTC | CASQNRIGAPGYEQYF
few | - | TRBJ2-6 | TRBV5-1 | TGCGCCAGCAGCCCCGGGGAAGGGGCTCCTGGGGCCAACGTCCTGACTTTC | CASSPGEGAPGANVLTF
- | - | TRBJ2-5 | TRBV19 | TGTGCCAGTAGGAAGACAGGTGAAGCCAGACCCTCCGAACACCAAGAGACCCAGTACTTC | CASRKTGEARPSEHQETQYF
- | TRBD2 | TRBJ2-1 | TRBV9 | TGTGCCAGCAGCGTAGACGGGAGGATGTACAATGAGCAGTTCTTC | CASSVDGRMYNEQFF
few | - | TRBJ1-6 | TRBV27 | TGTGCCAGCAGAGCGGACAGCATGGTTTGGTCACCCCTCCACTTT | CASRADSMVWSPLHF
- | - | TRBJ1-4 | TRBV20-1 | TGCAGTGCTAGAGTACCCCTGGGGGATGAAAAACTGTTTTTT | CSARVPLGDEKLFF
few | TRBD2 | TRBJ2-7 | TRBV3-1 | TGTGCCAGCAGCCGACGTGGGGCTAGCGGCTTATTCAATGAGCAGTACTTC | CASSRRGASGLFNEQYF
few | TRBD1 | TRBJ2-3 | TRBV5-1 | TGCGCCAGCAGCTCCAGTTGGACAGGGTCAGATACGCAGTATTTT | CASSSSWTGSDTQYF
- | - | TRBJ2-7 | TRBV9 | TGTGCCAGCAGCCCCCGTGGGCTTCGGGACGGAGCCCACGAGCAGTACTTC | CASSPRGLRDGAHEQYF
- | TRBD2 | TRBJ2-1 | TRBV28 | TGTGCCAGCAGGTGGGGGGGGGACAATGAGCAGTTCTTC | CASRWGGDNEQFF
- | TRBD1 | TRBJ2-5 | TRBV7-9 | TGTGCCAGCAGCTTACTCCAGGGGGCGGAAGAGACCCAGTACTTC | CASSLLQGAEETQYF
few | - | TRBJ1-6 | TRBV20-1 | TGCAGTGCTCGGGACTCCTCAGGAGGTTCACCCCTCCACTTT | CSARDSSGGSPLHF
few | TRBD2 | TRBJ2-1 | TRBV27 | TGTGCCAGCACCCTAGGGACTAGCGGACACAATGAGCAGTTCTTC | CASTLGTSGHNEQFF
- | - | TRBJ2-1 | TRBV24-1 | TGTGCCACCAGTGATTTGTTCCCAGGTTCCTACAATGAGCAGTTCTTC | CATSDLFPGSYNEQFF
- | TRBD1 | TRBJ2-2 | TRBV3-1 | TGTGCCAGCAGCCAGTCGACAGGGGCGAACACCGGGGAGCTGTTTTTT | CASSQSTGANTGELFF
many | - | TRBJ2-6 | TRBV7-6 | TGTGCCAGCAGCACCGAGGGATTCAGCTCTGGGGCCAACGTCCTGACTTTC | CASSTEGFSSGANVLTF
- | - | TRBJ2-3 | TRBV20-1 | TGCAGTGCTAGAGATTTAAAAAAGCGGAACACAGATACGCAGTATTTT | CSARDLKKRNTDTQYF
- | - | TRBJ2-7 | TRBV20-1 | TGCAGTGCTAGAGATATGGGGACGGCCTACGAGCAGTACTTC | CSARDMGTAYEQYF
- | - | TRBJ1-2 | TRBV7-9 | TGTGCCAGCAGCTTAGCGGGGGAACAGTCGATCTATGGCTACACCTTC | CASSLAGEQSIYGYTF
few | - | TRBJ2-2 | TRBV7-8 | TGTGCCAGCAGCCTACACAGGGTTCTTGCGGCCGGGGAGCTGTTTTTT | CASSLHRVLAAGELFF
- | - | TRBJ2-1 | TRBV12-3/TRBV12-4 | TGTGCCAGCCAGGCGCGGAGCTCCTACAATGAGCAGTTCTTC | CASQARSSYNEQFF
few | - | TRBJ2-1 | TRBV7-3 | TGTGCCAGCAGCTTAATCCCCCACTCCTACAATGAGCAGTTCTTC | CASSLIPHSYNEQFF
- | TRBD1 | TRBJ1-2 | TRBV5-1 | TGCGCCAGCAGCTTGATCACAGGGGGTAGCTATGGCTACACCTTC | CASSLITGGSYGYTF
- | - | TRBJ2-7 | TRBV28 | TGTGCCAGCAGTGTGGTGTATAGCTCCTACGAGCAGTACTTC | CASSVVYSSYEQYF
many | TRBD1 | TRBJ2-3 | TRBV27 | TGTGCCAGCAGTTTAGGGATAACAGGGGCAGATACGCAGTATTTT | CASSLGITGADTQYF
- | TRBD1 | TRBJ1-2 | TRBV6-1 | TGTGCCAGCAGTTGGGACAGCGGATATGGCTACACCTTC | CASSWDSGYGYTF
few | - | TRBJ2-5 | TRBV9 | TGTGCCAGCAGCCCCTTAGGGGGAGTCGGTGAGACCCAGTACTTC | CASSPLGGVGETQYF
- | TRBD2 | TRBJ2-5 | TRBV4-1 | TGCGCCAGCAGCCAAGAAGGCACTAGCGGACAAGAGACCCAGTACTTC | CASSQEGTSGQETQYF
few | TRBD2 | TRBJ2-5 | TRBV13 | TGTGCCAGCAGCCTCCGACTAGCGGGGGACTTGGAGACCCAGTACTTC | CASSLRLAGDLETQYF
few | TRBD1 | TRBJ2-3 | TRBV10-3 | TGTGCCATCAGTGAGTCTGTGGCAGGGGGCCAAGATACGCAGTATTTT | CAISESVAGGQDTQYF
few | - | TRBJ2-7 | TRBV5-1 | TGCGCCAGCAGCTCGGCGACCTACGAGCAGTACTTC | CASSSATYEQYF
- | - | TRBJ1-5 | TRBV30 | TGTGCCTGGAGTGTAGGTGGGGCTCAGCCCCAGCATTTT | CAWSVGGAQPQHF
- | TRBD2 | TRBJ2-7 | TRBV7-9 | TGTGCCAGCAGCTTAGACCTAGCGGGGGAGTACGAGCAGTACTTC | CASSLDLAGEYEQYF
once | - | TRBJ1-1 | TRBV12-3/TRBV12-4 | TGTGCCAGCACCGAGCCATTCCCCGGAGCTTTCTTT | CASTEPFPGAFF
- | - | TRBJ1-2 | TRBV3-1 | TGTGCCAGCTGCCCCCGCCGGACGGAGGTATATGGCTACACCTTC | CASCPRRTEVYGYTF
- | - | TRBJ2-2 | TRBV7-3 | TGTGCCAGCGGTACGATCGAAGGACTGTACACCGGGGAGCTGTTTTTT | CASGTIEGLYTGELFF
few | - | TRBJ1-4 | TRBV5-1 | TGCGCCAGCAGTCTCAGGCCCGGCGGGAAGAAACTGTTTTTT | CASSLRPGGKKLFF
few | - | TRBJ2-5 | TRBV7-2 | TGTGCCAGCAACCTACTAGGGAGCGGTAGAGAGACCCAGTACTTC | CASNLLGSGRETQYF
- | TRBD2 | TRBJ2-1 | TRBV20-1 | TGCAGTGCTAGAAAGGGTAGCGGGGACTACAATGAGCAGTTCTTC | CSARKGSGDYNEQFF
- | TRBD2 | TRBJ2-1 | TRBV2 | TGTGCCAGCAGGATTTTGATTAGCGGGAGCAATGAGCAGTTCTTC | CASRILISGSNEQFF